The clone carrying this T cell receptor beta chain appeared a few times. The data are from a study of blood T cell repertoires in COVID-19. The assay was immunoSEQ multiplex PCR, and TCRdb's table has in-frame clones only and misses some. Of about 200,000 clones listed, roughly 80% are singletons. Sequencing was performed on peripheral blood. The TCR comes from a man aged 45-65 years who had recovered from COVID-19.

CDR3 protein: CASSEGAGYGYTF. The CDR3, as DNA: TGTGCCAGCAGTGAAGGGGCAGGCTATGGCTACACCTTC. The chain uses TRBV6-1 and TRBJ1-2; D not resolved. The CDR3 contains 13 residues. V was cut by 1 base and J by 4 bases, with 7 bases left in between. CDR1 and CDR2 (germline): MNHNS, SASEGT.